This TCR beta chain is drawn from a study of blood T cell repertoires in COVID-19. This CDR3 has 15 residues. V lost 1 base, J lost 9 bases, and 7 bases stayed unmatched. Germline V gene sequence: CDR1 SGHVS, CDR2 FQNEAQ. The method was immunoSEQ multiplex PCR; TCRdb's version includes in-frame clones alone and lacks a portion of them. The table includes 300,000 or so clones, around nine tenths detected once. The receptor's source is a man between 65 and 85 years old with acute or convalescent COVID-19. The sequencing input was peripheral blood. This sequence joins TRBV7-8 and TRBJ2-1; TRBD2 aligns across 9 bases. The CDR3 protein is CASSLGGGAPTEQFF. The DNA of the CDR3 is TGTGCCAGCAGCTTAGGCGGGGGGGCTCCCACTGAGCAGTTCTTC.